Listed here is a single TCR beta chain. A much larger clone sits a single nucleotide away, making a read error possible. The data were obtained in a study of blood T cells in healthy people across ages. This CDR3 contains 12 residues. Germline CDR1 is DFQATT and CDR2 is SNEGSKA (reference sequence). Trimming took 5 bases from V and 7 from J; bases not matched to a gene: 8. A second roughly 7 to 12 cycle PCR used barcoded and J-beta primers. A single record per CDR3 protein comes from TCRdb applying MiXCR to the 5' RACE reads. The sample consists of a few hundred thousand distinct CDR3 sequences, approximately 51% of them appearing once.

This sequence was found in a man in his 60s in good health. V and J are TRBV20-1 and TRBJ2-7, with 7 bases aligning to TRBD2. The specimen was blood. The CDR3 sequence is CSARGTNNEQYF. The CDR3 nucleotides are TGCAGTGCTCGGGGGACTAACAATGAGCAGTACTTC.